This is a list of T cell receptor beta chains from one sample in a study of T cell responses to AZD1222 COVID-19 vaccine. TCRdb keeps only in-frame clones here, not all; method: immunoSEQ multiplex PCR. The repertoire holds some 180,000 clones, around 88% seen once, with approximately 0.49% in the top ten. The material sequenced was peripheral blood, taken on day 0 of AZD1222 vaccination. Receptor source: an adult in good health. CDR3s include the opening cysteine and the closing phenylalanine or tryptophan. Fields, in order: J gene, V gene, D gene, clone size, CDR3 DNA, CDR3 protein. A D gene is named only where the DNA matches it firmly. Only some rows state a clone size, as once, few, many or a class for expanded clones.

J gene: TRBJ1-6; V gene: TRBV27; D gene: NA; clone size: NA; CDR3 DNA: TGTGCCAGCACCGTGACAGCTTACTATAATTCACCCCTCCACTTT; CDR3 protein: CASTVTAYYNSPLHF
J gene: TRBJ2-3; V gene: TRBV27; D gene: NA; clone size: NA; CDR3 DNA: TGTGCCAGCGGATTGCCAAGCTTTGGTCCAGATACGCAGTATTTT; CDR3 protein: CASGLPSFGPDTQYF
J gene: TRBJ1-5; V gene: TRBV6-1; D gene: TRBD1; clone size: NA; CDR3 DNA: TGTGCCAGCAGTGACGAGGACAGGGCACATCAGCCCCAGCATTTT; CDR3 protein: CASSDEDRAHQPQHF
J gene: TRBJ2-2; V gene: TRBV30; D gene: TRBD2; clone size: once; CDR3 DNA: TGTGCCTGGAGCCCAGGTCTAGCGGGGGGGAACACCGGGGAGCTGTTTTTT; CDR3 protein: CAWSPGLAGGNTGELFF
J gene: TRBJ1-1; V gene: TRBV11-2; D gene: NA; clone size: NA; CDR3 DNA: TGTGCCAGCAGCTTAGGGGGGGCGATTACTGAAGCTTTCTTT; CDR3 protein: CASSLGGAITEAFF
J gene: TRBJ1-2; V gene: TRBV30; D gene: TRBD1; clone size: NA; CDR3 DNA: TGTGCCTGGTCCCAACAGGGGGACTATGGCTACACCTTC; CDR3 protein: CAWSQQGDYGYTF
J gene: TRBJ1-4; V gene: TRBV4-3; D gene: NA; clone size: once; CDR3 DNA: TGCGCCAGCAGCCCCCTGGGGGTTCTTGATGAAAAACTGTTTTTT; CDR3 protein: CASSPLGVLDEKLFF
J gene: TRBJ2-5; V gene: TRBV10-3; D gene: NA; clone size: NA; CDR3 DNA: TGTGCCACCAAAACTGGGGAAGAGACCCAGTACTTC; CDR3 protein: CATKTGEETQYF
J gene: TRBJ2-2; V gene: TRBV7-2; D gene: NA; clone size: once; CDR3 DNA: TGTGCCAGCAGCTTAAGAGCCACCGGGGAGCTGTTTTTT; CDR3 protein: CASSLRATGELFF
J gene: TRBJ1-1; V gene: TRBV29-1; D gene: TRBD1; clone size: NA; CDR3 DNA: TGCAGCGCACCAGGGGGCACTGAAGCTTTCTTT; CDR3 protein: CSAPGGTEAFF
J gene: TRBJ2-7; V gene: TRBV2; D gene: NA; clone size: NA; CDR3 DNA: TGTGCCAGCAGTGAGGGTACTAAGCCCTACGAGCAGTACTTC; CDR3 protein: CASSEGTKPYEQYF
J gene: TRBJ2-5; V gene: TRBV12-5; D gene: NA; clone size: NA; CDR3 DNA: TGTGCTAGTGGTTTGGACCTACAAGAGACCCAGTACTTC; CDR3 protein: CASGLDLQETQYF